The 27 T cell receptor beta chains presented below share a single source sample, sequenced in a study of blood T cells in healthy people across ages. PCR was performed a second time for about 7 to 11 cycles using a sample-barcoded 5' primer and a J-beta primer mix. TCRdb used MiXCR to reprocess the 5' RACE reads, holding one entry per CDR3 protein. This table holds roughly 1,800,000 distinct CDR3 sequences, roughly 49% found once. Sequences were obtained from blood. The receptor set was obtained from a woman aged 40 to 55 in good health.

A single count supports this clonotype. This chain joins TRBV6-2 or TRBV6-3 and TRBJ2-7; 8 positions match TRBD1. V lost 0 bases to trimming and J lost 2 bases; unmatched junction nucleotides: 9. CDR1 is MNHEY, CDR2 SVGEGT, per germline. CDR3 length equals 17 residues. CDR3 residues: CASSYSLSGQGAYEQYF. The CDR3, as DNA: TGTGCCAGCAGTTACTCGCTCTCAGGACAGGGTGCCTACGAGCAGTACTTC.

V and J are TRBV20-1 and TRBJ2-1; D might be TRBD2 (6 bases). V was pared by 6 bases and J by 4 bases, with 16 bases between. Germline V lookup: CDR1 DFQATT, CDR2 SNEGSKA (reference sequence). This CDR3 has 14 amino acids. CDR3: CSAEDGRGYNEQFF. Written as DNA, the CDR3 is TGCAGTGCCGAGGACGGGCGGGGATACAATGAGCAGTTCTTC.

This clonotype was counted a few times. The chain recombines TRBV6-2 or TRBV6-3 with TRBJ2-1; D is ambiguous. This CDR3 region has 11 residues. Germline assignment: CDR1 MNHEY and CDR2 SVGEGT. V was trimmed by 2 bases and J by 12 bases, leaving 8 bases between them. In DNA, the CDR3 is TGTGCCAGCAGTTACCAGAGCGTGCAGTTCTTC. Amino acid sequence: CASSYQSVQFF.

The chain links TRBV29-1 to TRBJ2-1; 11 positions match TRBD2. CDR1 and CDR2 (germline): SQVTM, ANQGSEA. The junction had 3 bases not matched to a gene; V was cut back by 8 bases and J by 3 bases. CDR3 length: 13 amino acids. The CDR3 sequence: CSSGLADYNEQFF. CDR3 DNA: TGCAGCTCGGGACTAGCGGACTACAATGAGCAGTTCTTC.

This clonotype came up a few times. CDR3 in amino acids: CASRRRTGLHSYNEQFF. As DNA, the CDR3 is TGTGCCAGCAGGCGCCGGACCGGACTACACTCCTACAATGAGCAGTTCTTC. This chain joins TRBV6-2 or TRBV6-3 and TRBJ2-1, with D maybe TRBD2 (6 bases). The germline gives CDR1 MNHEY, CDR2 SVGEGT. The CDR3 extends over 17 amino acids. V was cut by 6 bases and J by 0 bases, with 18 bases left in between.

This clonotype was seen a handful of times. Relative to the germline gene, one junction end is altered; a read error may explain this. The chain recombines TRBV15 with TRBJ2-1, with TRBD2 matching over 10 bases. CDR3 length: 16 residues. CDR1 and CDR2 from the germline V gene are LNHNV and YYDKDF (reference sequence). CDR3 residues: CATSRGRGTSANEQFF. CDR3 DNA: TGTGCCACCAGTAGAGGTCGAGGGACTAGCGCCAATGAGCAGTTCTTC.

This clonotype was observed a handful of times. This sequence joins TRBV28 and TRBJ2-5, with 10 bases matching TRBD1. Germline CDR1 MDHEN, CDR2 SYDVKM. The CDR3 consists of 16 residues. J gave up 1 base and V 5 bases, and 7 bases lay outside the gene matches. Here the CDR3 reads CASSNRQGAGQETQYF. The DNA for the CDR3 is TGTGCCAGCAGTAATCGACAGGGGGCTGGCCAAGAGACCCAGTACTTC.

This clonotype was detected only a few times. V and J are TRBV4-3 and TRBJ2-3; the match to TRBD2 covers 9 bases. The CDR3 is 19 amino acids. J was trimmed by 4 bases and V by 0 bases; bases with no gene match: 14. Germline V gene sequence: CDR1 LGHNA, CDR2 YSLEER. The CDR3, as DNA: TGCGCCAGCAGCCAAGACCTGGCGGGGGGGCCGGTTTTGGCAGATACGCAGTATTTT. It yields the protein CASSQDLAGGPVLADTQYF.

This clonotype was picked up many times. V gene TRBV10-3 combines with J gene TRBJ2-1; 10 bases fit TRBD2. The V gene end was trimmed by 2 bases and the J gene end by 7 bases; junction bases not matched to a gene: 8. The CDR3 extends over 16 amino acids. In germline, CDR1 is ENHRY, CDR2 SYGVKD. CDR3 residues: CAISETSSGGRNEQFF. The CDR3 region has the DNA TGTGCCATCAGTGAGACCTCTAGCGGGGGTAGGAATGAGCAGTTCTTC.

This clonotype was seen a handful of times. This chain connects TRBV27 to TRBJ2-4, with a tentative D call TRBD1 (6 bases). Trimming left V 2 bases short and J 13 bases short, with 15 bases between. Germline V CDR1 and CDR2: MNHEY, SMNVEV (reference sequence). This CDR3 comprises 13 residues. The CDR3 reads CASSLNTGTKQYF. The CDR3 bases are TGTGCCAGCAGTTTAAATACAGGGACAAAACAGTACTTC.

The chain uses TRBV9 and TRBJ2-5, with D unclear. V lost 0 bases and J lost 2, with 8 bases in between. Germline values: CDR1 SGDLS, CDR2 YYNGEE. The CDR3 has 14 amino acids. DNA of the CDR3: TGTGCCAGCAGCGTAGTGGGTCTACAAGAGACCCAGTACTTC. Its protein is CASSVVGLQETQYF.

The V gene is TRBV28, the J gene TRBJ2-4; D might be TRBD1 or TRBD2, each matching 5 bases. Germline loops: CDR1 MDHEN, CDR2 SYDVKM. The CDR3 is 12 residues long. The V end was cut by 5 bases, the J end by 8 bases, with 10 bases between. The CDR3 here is CASSAGTYIQYF. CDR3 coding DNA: TGTGCCAGCAGTGCCGGGACCTACATTCAGTACTTC.

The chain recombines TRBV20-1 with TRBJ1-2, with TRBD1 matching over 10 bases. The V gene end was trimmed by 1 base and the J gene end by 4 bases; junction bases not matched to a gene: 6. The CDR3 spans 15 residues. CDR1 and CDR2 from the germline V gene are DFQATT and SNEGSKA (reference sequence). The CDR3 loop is CSARGGQGEGYGYTF. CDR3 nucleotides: TGCAGTGCTAGAGGAGGACAGGGGGAGGGCTATGGCTACACCTTC.

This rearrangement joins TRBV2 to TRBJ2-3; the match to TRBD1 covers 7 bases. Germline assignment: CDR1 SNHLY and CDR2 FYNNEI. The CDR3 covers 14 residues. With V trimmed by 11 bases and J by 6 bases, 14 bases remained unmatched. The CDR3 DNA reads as TGTGCCGTTGACTCGGACAGGAGTTGGGATACGCAGTATTTT. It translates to CAVDSDRSWDTQYF.

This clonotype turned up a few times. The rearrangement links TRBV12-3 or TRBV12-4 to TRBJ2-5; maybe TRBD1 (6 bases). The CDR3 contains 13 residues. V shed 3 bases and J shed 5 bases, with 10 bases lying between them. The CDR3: CASSFHDRETQYF. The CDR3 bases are TGTGCCAGCAGTTTCCACGACAGGGAGACCCAGTACTTC.

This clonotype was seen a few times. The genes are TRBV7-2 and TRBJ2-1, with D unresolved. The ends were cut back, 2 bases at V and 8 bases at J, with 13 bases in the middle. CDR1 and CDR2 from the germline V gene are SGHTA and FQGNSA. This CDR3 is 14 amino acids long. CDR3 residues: CASSLLRRNYEQFF. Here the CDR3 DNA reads TGTGCCAGCAGCTTACTCCGGCGGAACTATGAGCAGTTCTTC.

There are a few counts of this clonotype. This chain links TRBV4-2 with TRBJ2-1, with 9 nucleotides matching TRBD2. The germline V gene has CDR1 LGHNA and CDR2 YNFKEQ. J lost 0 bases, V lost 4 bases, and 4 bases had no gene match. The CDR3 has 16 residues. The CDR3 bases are TGTGCCAGCAGCCCGTCTAGCGGGGTCTCCTACAATGAGCAGTTCTTC. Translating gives CASSPSSGVSYNEQFF.

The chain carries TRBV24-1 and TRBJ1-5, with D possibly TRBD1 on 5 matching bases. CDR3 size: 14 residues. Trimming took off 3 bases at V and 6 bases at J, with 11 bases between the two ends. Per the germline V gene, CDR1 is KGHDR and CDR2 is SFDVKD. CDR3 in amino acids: CATSDQRGTQPQHF. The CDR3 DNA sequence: TGTGCCACCAGTGATCAAAGGGGTACTCAGCCCCAGCATTTT.

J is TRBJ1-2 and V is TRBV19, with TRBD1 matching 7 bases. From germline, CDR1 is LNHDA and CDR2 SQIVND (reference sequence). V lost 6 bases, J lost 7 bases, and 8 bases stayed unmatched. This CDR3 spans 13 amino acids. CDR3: CASSRQGKAGYTF. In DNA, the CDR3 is TGTGCCAGTAGCAGACAGGGTAAGGCTGGCTACACCTTC.

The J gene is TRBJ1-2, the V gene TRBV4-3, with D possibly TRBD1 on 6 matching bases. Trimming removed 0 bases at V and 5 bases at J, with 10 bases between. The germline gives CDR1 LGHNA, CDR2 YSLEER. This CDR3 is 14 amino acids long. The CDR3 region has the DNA TGCGCCAGCAGCCAAGATCCGACAGGTTATGGCTACACCTTC. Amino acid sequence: CASSQDPTGYGYTF.

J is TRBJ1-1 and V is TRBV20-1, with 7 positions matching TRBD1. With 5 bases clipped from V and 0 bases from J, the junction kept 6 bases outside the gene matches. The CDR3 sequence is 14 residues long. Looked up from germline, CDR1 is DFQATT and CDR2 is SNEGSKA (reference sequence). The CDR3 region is CSAPRGALNTEAFF. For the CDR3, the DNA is TGCAGTGCTCCCAGGGGGGCACTGAACACTGAAGCTTTCTTT.

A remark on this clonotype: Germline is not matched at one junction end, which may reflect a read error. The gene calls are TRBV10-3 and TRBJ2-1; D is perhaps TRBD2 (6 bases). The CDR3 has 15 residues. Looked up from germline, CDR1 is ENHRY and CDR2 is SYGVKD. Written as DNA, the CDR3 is TGTGCCGTCAGTTCTAGAGGAGGGGAGGTCAATGAGCAGTTCTTC. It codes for CAVSSRGGEVNEQFF.

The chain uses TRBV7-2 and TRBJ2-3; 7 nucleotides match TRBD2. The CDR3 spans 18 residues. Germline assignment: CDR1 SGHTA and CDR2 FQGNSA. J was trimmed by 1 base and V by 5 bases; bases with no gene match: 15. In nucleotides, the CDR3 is TGTGCCAGCAGCGAGAAATTCGGCGGGGGAGTACGCACAGATACGCAGTATTTT. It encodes CASSEKFGGGVRTDTQYF.

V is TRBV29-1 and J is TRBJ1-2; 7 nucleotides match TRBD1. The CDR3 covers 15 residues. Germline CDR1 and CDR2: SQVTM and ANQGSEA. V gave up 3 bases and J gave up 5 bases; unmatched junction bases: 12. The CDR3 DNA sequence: TGCAGCGTTGAGGCCAGGGGGAATCAGCTATATGGCTACACCTTC. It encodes CSVEARGNQLYGYTF. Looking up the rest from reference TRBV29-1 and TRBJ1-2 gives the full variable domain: SAVISQKPSRDICQRGTSLTIQCQVDSQVTMMFWYRQQPGQSLTLIATANQGSEATYESGFVIDKFPISRPNLTFSTLTVSNMSPEDSSIYLCSVEARGNQLYGYTFGSGTRLTVV.

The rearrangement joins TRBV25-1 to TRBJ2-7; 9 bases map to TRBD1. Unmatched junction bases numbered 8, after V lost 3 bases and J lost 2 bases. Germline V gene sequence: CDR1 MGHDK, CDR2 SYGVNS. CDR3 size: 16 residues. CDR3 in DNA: TGTGCCAGCAGTGATATGACAGGGGGTAAACCCTACGAGCAGTACTTC. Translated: CASSDMTGGKPYEQYF.

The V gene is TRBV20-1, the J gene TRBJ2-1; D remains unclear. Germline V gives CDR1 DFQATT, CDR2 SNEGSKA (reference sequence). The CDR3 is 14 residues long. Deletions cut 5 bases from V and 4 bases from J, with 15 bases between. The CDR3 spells CSAPRPLGYNEQFF. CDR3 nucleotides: TGCAGTGCTCCCCGGCCCCTCGGATACAATGAGCAGTTCTTC.

In DNA form, the CDR3 reads TGTGCCAGCAGTGCCCGGACAAATTCACCCCTCCACTTT. It yields the protein CASSARTNSPLHF. The chain carries TRBV25-1 and TRBJ1-6; tentatively, D is TRBD1 (5 bases). This CDR3 comprises 13 residues. Trimming took 4 bases from V and 7 from J, leaving 8 bases between them. CDR1 is MGHDK, CDR2 SYGVNS, per germline.